This T cell receptor beta chain is from a study of technical replicates of blood from a few donors (dated by TCRdb to the late 2010s). The method was the immunoSEQ multiplex PCR assay. The table was pulled from immuneACCESS by TCRdb, which kept in-frame rearrangements only. Such tables lose some clones; where checked, under half of the loss comes from unresolved V genes, and the rest has no known cause. Present in this sample are about 69,000 clones, roughly 88% of which were seen just once. The ten largest account for about 4.5% of the sample. Cut back by 4 bases and 5 bases, the V and J ends lie 9 bases apart. CDR1 MNHNS and CDR2 SASEGT were looked up in the germline V gene. Measured from the cysteine to the phenylalanine, the CDR3 is 13 residues long. Only the CDR3 portion is preserved as DNA: 39 bases, with reading frame beginning at the first base. For this clone: What this receptor recognizes is not known. Nothing much larger sits one base from this clone, and base qualities are not available.

Sequences were obtained from PBMCs. The receptor chain draws on TRBV6-1 and TRBJ1-5; the D gene is not confidently resolved. The clonotype was recovered from a human donor in good health. Some clones in this sample may be carry-over from other donors' samples. At the DNA level, the sequence is TGTGCCAGCAGTGCCAGGTTAGATCAGCCCCAGCATTTT. It is translated as CASSARLDQPQHF.